This T cell receptor (beta chain) was profiled in a study of response to subunit inactivated influenza vaccine. Study observations and caveats: The authors put forward the suggestion that each seasonal influenza vaccination may bring in only a limited number of new T cells.

Concerning this clonotype itself: Its antigen is as yet unknown. One junction end disagrees with the germline gene, perhaps due to a read error.

Each CDR3 protein gets one entry after TCRdb re-called the RT-PCR reads with MiXCR. The profile shows more than 700,000 distinct CDR3 sequences, around 20% of them singletons. The CDR3 spans 11 residues. Germline values: CDR1 DFQATT, CDR2 SNEGSKA (reference sequence). This sample comprised PBMCs from blood, obtained roughly 5 days after vaccination. This TCR was recovered from a man aged 50 or older who received an inactivated influenza vaccine. The chain has TRBV20-1 and TRBJ1-4, with D hard to call. The CDR3 DNA is TGCAGTGCGCGACAAGCCGAAAAGCTGTTTTTT. Its protein product is CSARQAEKLFF.